One and the same sample provided the 21 T cell receptor beta chains below, sequenced in a study of T cells after yellow fever vaccination. Via MiXCR, TCRdb re-called the 5' RACE reads, giving one row per CDR3 protein. The sample lists hundreds of thousands of distinct CDR3 sequences, roughly 13% occurring once. This specimen consisted of PBMCs, obtained on the day of the yellow fever booster vaccination. The receptors originated from a man younger than 40 who received the YFV17D yellow fever vaccine.

This clonotype has only a few counts. The rearrangement uses TRBV5-1 and TRBJ2-1; the match to TRBD1 covers 9 bases. This CDR3 has 14 amino acids. V trimming: 0 bases; J trimming: 8 bases; junction bases outside the gene matches: 3. The germline gives CDR1 SGHRS, CDR2 YFSETQ. CDR3 residues: CASSLGTGVHEQFF. CDR3 DNA: TGCGCCAGCAGCTTGGGGACAGGGGTCCATGAGCAGTTCTTC.

The chain uses TRBV5-4 and TRBJ2-7; D is perhaps TRBD1 (6 bases). Germline values: CDR1 SGHNT, CDR2 YYREEE (reference sequence). Trimming pared 1 base from V and 2 bases from J, leaving 10 bases between. The CDR3 loop spans 14 amino acids. The CDR3 coding sequence is TGTGCCAGCAGCTTGAGGACAGTTCCCTACGAGCAGTACTTC. The encoded protein is CASSLRTVPYEQYF.

This clonotype was picked up a small number of times. The J gene is TRBJ2-2, the V gene TRBV2; tentative D call: TRBD2 (6 bases). This CDR3 spans 14 amino acids. V was pared by 7 bases and J by 1 base, with 10 bases between. Germline V gene lookup returns CDR1 SNHLY and CDR2 FYNNEI. The CDR3 DNA sequence: TGTGCCAGCAAGGCGGGGCTGAACACCGGGGAGCTGTTTTTT. This encodes CASKAGLNTGELFF.

A few counts support this clonotype. The V and J genes are TRBV3-1 and TRBJ2-1; maybe TRBD1 (6 bases). Germline CDR1 and CDR2: LGHDT and YNNKEL (reference sequence). V shed 6 bases and J shed 5 bases, with 17 bases lying between them. The CDR3 consists of 15 residues. CDR3 nucleotide sequence: TGTGCCAGCAGGAAGGGTACAGGGTCCCACAATGAGCAGTTCTTC. Translated, it gives CASRKGTGSHNEQFF.

This clonotype was observed many times. This sequence joins TRBV12-3 or TRBV12-4 and TRBJ2-5; 7 bases are shared with TRBD2. CDR3 size: 14 residues. V trimming: 4 bases; J trimming: 4 bases; junction bases outside the gene matches: 6. For the CDR3, the DNA is TGTGCCAGCAGTTCATCGTCTAGCGGAGAGACCCAGTACTTC. Protein: CASSSSSSGETQYF.

The rearrangement links TRBV29-1 to TRBJ2-7; a weak D match, TRBD1 (6 bases). The CDR3 has 11 amino acids. The V end lost 8 bases, the J end lost 6 bases, and 14 bases lay between the germline ends. From germline, CDR1 is SQVTM and CDR2 ANQGSEA. The CDR3 loop reads CSTRVGGEQYF. CDR3 coding DNA: TGCAGCACCCGGGTAGGGGGCGAGCAGTACTTC.

This chain uses TRBV29-1 with TRBJ2-7, with D maybe TRBD2 (5 bases). V lost 4 bases and J lost 7, with 23 bases in between. CDR1 is SQVTM, CDR2 ANQGSEA, per germline. The CDR3 runs to 15 residues. The CDR3 region has the DNA TGCAGCGTTGGGCGTTCCGGACTGCGCGCCGATGAGCAGTACTTC. Amino acid sequence: CSVGRSGLRADEQYF.

This clonotype was seen ten or more times. The rearrangement joins TRBV5-1 to TRBJ2-5; 8 bases are a match to TRBD1. Germline assignment: CDR1 SGHRS and CDR2 YFSETQ. This CDR3 region has 15 residues. The V gene end was trimmed by 1 base and the J gene end by 5 bases; junction bases not matched to a gene: 7. The chain's CDR3 is CASSLRPGGWETQYF. CDR3 DNA: TGCGCCAGCAGCTTGAGGCCAGGGGGCTGGGAGACCCAGTACTTC.

This clonotype was detected only a few times. This rearrangement joins TRBV29-1 to TRBJ1-5; D is uncertain. V lost 6 bases to trimming and J lost 4 bases, with 10 bases between them. Germline V gene sequence: CDR1 SQVTM, CDR2 ANQGSEA. The CDR3 covers 12 residues. CDR3 bases: TGCAGCGTCCAAGGGCCTAATCAGCCCCAGCATTTT. This sequence encodes CSVQGPNQPQHF.

The chain is built from TRBV20-1 and TRBJ2-3, with D unclear. CDR1 is DFQATT, CDR2 SNEGSKA, per germline (reference sequence). V shed 6 bases and J shed 4 bases, with 20 bases lying between them. The CDR3 covers 15 residues. CDR3 bases: TGCAGTGCCTATCCGGTTTCAAGGGTCGCAGATACGCAGTATTTT. Encoded protein: CSAYPVSRVADTQYF.

CDR3 sequence: CASSVTSSGSGELFF. CDR3 sequence (DNA): TGTGCCAGCAGCGTAACCTCTTCAGGTAGCGGGGAGCTGTTTTTT. The chain couples TRBV9 to TRBJ2-2; D is undetermined. Trimming left V 1 base short and J 7 bases short, with 14 bases between. The CDR3 runs to 15 residues. CDR1 is SGDLS, CDR2 YYNGEE, per germline.

This clonotype was recorded a few times. The gene calls are TRBV19 and TRBJ1-1; D not certain. The CDR3 runs 12 residues. Deletions cut 4 bases from V and 7 bases from J, with 10 bases between. Germline-derived CDR1 and CDR2 are LNHDA and SQIVND (reference sequence). The CDR3 is CASSTAVHEAFF. The CDR3 DNA is TGTGCCAGTAGTACGGCAGTTCATGAAGCTTTCTTT.

This clonotype was counted many times. The V call is TRBV7-2, the J call TRBJ2-5; D remains ambiguous. CDR1 is SGHTA, CDR2 FQGNSA, per germline. The CDR3 length is 14 residues. Trimming took off 2 bases at V and 4 bases at J, with 11 bases between the two ends. Written as DNA, the CDR3 is TGTGCCAGCAGCTTAAGTCGTCCCGGAGAGACCCAGTACTTC. Its protein is CASSLSRPGETQYF.

The chain carries TRBV5-6 and TRBJ2-7; tentative D call: TRBD1 (6 bases). With 2 bases removed from V and 2 bases from J, the gap between germline ends came to 11 bases. The CDR3 consists of 14 residues. Germline values: CDR1 SGHDT, CDR2 YYEEEE. CDR3 amino acids: CASSFTDSTYEQYF. In DNA, the CDR3 is TGTGCCAGCAGCTTTACGGACAGTACCTACGAGCAGTACTTC.

The chain has TRBV12-5 and TRBJ2-7; 12 positions match TRBD2. The CDR3 is 15 residues long. V was pared by 6 bases and J by 3 bases, with 6 bases of the junction left unmatched. Germline values: CDR1 LGHNT, CDR2 FRNRAP. The CDR3 nucleotides are TGTGCTAGTGGACCAGGACTAGCGGGGAGCTACGAGCAGTACTTC. Its translation: CASGPGLAGSYEQYF.

This clonotype was observed at least ten times. The chain joins TRBV27 to TRBJ2-5; no clear D gene. This CDR3 has 12 amino acids. CDR1 MNHEY and CDR2 SMNVEV come from the germline V gene (reference sequence). V gave up 6 bases and J gave up 7 bases, with 12 bases separating them. CDR3 in amino acids: CASSPPTGTQYF. CDR3 DNA sequence: TGTGCCAGCAGCCCGCCCACTGGGACCCAGTACTTC.

This clonotype was seen only a few times. This chain links TRBV11-2 with TRBJ1-4; D is uncertain. V was clipped by 5 bases and J by 7 bases, with 11 bases between them. This CDR3 has 13 amino acids. CDR1 and CDR2 from the germline V gene are SGHAT and FQNNGV. CDR3 sequence (DNA): TGTGCCAGCAGCCGAACGCGTGGTGAAAAACTGTTTTTT. It is translated as CASSRTRGEKLFF. Looking up the rest from reference TRBV11-2 and TRBJ1-4 gives the full variable domain: EAGVAQSPRYKIIEKRQSVAFWCNPISGHATLYWYQQILGQGPKLLIQFQNNGVVDDSQLPKDRFSAERLKGVDSTLKIQPAKLEDSAVYLCASSRTRGEKLFFGSGTQLSVL.

This clonotype was seen a handful of times. This sequence joins TRBV27 and TRBJ2-3, with 8 bases that match TRBD2. After removal of 1 base from V and 0 bases from J, the junction contained 3 bases not matched to a gene. CDR1 and CDR2 from the germline V gene are MNHEY and SMNVEV (reference sequence). This CDR3 has 16 amino acids. In DNA, the CDR3 is TGTGCCAGCAGTTTATACCCTAGCGGGAGCACAGATACGCAGTATTTT. It is translated as CASSLYPSGSTDTQYF.

The table lists this clonotype with a few counts. V gene TRBV10-3 combines with J gene TRBJ2-3, with D possibly matching TRBD2 (6 bases). Germline V lookup: CDR1 ENHRY, CDR2 SYGVKD. The CDR3 loop spans 13 amino acids. With 7 bases removed from V and 3 bases from J, the gap between germline ends came to 11 bases. In DNA, the CDR3 is TGTGCCATCACGGGGGAGATAACAGATACGCAGTATTTT. This translates into CAITGEITDTQYF.

The chain recombines TRBV12-3 or TRBV12-4 with TRBJ2-3, with a tentative D call TRBD1 (6 bases). The CDR3 totals 17 residues. Trimming pared 0 bases from V and 4 bases from J, leaving 17 bases between. This chain's CDR3 is CASSLAIWGQTADTQYF. As DNA, the CDR3 is TGTGCCAGCAGTTTAGCGATTTGGGGGCAAACGGCAGATACGCAGTATTTT.

This clonotype was found a few times. This chain joins TRBV5-1 and TRBJ2-7, with TRBD1 identical over 9 bases. The V gene end was trimmed by 5 bases and the J gene end by 2 bases; junction bases not matched to a gene: 5. CDR3 size: 14 residues. Germline values: CDR1 SGHRS, CDR2 YFSETQ. CDR3 coding DNA: TGCGCCAGCAGGACAGGGACAGGGCCCTACGAGCAGTACTTC. Its protein product is CASRTGTGPYEQYF.